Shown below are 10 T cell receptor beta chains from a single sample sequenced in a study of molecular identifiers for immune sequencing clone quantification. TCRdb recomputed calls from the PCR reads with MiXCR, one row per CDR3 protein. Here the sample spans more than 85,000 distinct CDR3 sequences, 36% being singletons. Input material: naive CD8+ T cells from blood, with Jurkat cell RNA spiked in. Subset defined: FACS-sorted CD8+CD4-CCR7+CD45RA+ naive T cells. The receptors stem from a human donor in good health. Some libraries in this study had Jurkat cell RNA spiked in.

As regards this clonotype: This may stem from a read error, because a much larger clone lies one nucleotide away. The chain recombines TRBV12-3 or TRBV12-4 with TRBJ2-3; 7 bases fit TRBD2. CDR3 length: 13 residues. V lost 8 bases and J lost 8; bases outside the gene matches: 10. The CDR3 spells CASGRAVAVTQYF. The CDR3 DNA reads TGTGCCAGCGGGAGGGCCGTCGCAGTTACGCAGTATTTT.

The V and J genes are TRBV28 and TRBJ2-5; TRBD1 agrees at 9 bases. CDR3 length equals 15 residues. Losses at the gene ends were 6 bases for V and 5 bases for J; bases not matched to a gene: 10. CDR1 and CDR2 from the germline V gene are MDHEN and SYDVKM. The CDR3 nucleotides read TGTGCCAGCAGACTAATCACAGGGGGCGGGGAGACCCAGTACTTC. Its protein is CASRLITGGGETQYF. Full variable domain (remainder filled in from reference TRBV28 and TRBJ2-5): DVKVTQSSRYLVKRTGEKVFLECVQDMDHENMFWYRQDPGLGLRLIYFSYDVKMKEKGDIPEGYSVSREKKERFSLILESASTNQTSMYLCASRLITGGGETQYFGPGTRLLVL.

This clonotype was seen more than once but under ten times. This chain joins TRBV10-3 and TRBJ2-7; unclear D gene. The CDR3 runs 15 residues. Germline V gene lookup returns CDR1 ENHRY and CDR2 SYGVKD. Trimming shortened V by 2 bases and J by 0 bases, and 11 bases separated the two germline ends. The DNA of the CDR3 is TGTGCCATCAGTGAGATCCTTGGCAGCTCCTACGAGCAGTACTTC. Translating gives CAISEILGSSYEQYF.

CDR3 DNA: TGTGCCAGCACCGTCTCTGACAGGCAAATGAACACCGGGGAGCTGTTTTTT. Its translation is CASTVSDRQMNTGELFF. The chain recombines TRBV2 with TRBJ2-2; a possible D gene is TRBD1 (6 bases). Looked up from germline, CDR1 is SNHLY and CDR2 is FYNNEI. Deletions cut 7 bases from V and 1 base from J, with 19 bases between. CDR3 length equals 17 residues.

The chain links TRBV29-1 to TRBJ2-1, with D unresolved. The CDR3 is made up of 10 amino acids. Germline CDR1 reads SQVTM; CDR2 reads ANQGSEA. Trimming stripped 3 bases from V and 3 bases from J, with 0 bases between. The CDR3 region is CSVDYNEQFF. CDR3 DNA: TGCAGCGTTGACTACAATGAGCAGTTCTTC.

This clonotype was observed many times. CDR3 coding DNA: TGCGCCAGCAGCCAACAGGTTGACAGAAACACTGAAGCTTTCTTT. Its protein product is CASSQQVDRNTEAFF. The V gene is TRBV4-1, the J gene TRBJ1-1, with D possibly matching TRBD1 (5 bases). CDR1 is MGHRA, CDR2 YSYEKL, per germline. This CDR3 has 15 amino acids. The V gene lost 2 bases and the J gene lost 2 bases, with 12 bases spanning the gap.

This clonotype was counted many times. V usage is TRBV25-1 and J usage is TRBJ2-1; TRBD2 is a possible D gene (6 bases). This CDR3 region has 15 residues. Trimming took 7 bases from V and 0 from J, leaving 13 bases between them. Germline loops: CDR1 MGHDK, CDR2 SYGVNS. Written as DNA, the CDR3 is TGTGCCAGCAACCTGGGACTCGACTCCTACAATGAGCAGTTCTTC. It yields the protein CASNLGLDSYNEQFF.

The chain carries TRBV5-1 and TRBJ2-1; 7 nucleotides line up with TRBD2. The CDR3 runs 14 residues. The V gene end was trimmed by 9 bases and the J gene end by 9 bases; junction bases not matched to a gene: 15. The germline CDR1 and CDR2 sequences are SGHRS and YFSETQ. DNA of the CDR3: TGCGCCACCTCTCCGGGACTAACTCCGGGTGAGCAGTTCTTC. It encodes CATSPGLTPGEQFF.

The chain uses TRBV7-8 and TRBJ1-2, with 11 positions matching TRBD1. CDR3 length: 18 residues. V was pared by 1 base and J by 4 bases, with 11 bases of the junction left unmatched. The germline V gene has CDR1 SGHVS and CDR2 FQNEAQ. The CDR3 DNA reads TGTGCCAGCAGCTTAGGGGTCGGACAGGGGGCGCTCCTCTATGGCTACACCTTC. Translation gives CASSLGVGQGALLYGYTF.

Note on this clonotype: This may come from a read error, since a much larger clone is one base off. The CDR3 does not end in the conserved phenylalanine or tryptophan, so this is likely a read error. In DNA form, the CDR3 reads TGTGCCAGCAGCTTATGGCGACTAGTCTCAGATACGCAGTATTAT. Translation: CASSLWRLVSDTQYY. V and J are TRBV7-2 and TRBJ2-3; TRBD2 might be the D (6 bases). The V end was cut by 2 bases, the J end by 4 bases, with 13 bases between. This CDR3 has 15 residues. The germline V gene has CDR1 SGHTA and CDR2 FQGNSA.